This passage covers 28 T cell receptor beta chains from one sample sequenced in a study of T cells in Graves' hyperthyroidism and ophthalmopathy (dated by TCRdb to the late 2010s). The library was produced with multiplex PCR. The instrument given in TCRdb is Illumina HiSeq 2000. TCR beta CDR3 regions were amplified from RNA transcripts. The TCR CDR3 was subjected to a first round of RT-PCR using the HTBI primer set and the Qiagen OneStep RT-PCR kit. TCRdb handled the public reads itself, with Q25 trimming in fastp and clone calling in MiXCR, and kept productive beta chains. Merged by CDR3 protein, the rows form single entries marked with the most common genes and DNA. The sample profile shows under 350,000 distinct CDR3 sequences; about 20% of them were found once. In total, the top ten clones hold around 50% of the sample. The sample taken for sequencing was blood. Receptor source: a woman between 50 and 59 years old with Graves' hyperthyroidism.

This clonotype occurred a few times. The chain recombines TRBV9 with TRBJ2-3; TRBD2 matches at 9 bases. V trimming: 3 bases; J trimming: 6 bases; junction bases outside the gene matches: 11. The CDR3 length is 16 residues. CDR1 is SGDLS and CDR2 is YYNGEE in the germline V gene. This CDR3 reads CASSGETSGGADTQYF. The CDR3 coding sequence is TGTGCCAGCAGCGGGGAGACTAGCGGAGGGGCGGATACGCAGTATTTT. Together with reference TRBV9 and TRBJ2-3, the CDR3 gives the full variable domain: DSGVTQTPKHLITATGQRVTLRCSPRSGDLSVYWYQQSLDQGLQFLIQYYNGEERAKGNILERFSAQQFPDLHSELNLSSLELGDSALYFCASSGETSGGADTQYFGPGTRLTVL.

This clonotype has only a few counts. CDR3 in DNA: TGTGCCAGCAATTTAAGAGGGACCCAGTACTTC. It codes for CASNLRGTQYF. The rearrangement joins TRBV9 to TRBJ2-5; D unclear. The germline V and J ends were trimmed by 6 bases and 7 bases, with 10 bases remaining between them. The germline CDR1 and CDR2 sequences are SGDLS and YYNGEE. The CDR3 is 11 amino acids.

On this clonotype itself: The conserved phenylalanine or tryptophan normally closing the CDR3 is absent here, so this likely arose from a read error. V is TRBV6-1 and J is TRBJ2-5; D may be TRBD2 (6 bases). This CDR3 comprises 14 residues. V lost 0 bases and J 11 bases, leaving 16 bases between the germline ends. In germline, CDR1 is MNHNS, CDR2 SASEGT. The CDR3 reads CASSEALDGDSQYV. In DNA, the CDR3 is TGTGCCAGCAGTGAAGCCCTTGACGGGGACTCACAGTACGTC.

The CDR3 loop is CSARDYQRGSYNEQFF. The CDR3 region has the DNA TGCAGTGCTAGAGATTATCAACGGGGATCCTACAATGAGCAGTTCTTC. The rearrangement joins TRBV20-1 to TRBJ2-1; weak D call: TRBD2 (5 bases). Germline V gene lookup returns CDR1 DFQATT and CDR2 SNEGSKA (reference sequence). Trimming took off 0 bases at V and 1 base at J, with 13 bases between the two ends. The length of the CDR3 is 16 residues.

This clonotype was seen repeatedly, ten times or more. The genes are TRBV3-1 and TRBJ1-5; the match to TRBD1 covers 7 bases. With V trimmed by 2 bases and J by 7 bases, 2 bases remained unmatched. Germline lookup yields CDR1 LGHDT and CDR2 YNNKEL (reference sequence). The CDR3 totals 13 residues. Here the CDR3 reads CASSQQGGQPQHF. The CDR3 DNA sequence: TGTGCCAGCAGCCAACAGGGGGGACAGCCCCAGCATTTT.

This chain uses TRBV28 with TRBJ1-1; D unresolved. V was trimmed by 6 bases and J by 0 bases, leaving 5 bases between them. The CDR3 covers 12 residues. Germline V gives CDR1 MDHEN, CDR2 SYDVKM. The chain's CDR3 is CASRDLNTEAFF. DNA of the CDR3: TGTGCCAGCAGGGACCTGAACACTGAAGCTTTCTTT.

This clonotype was detected only a few times. V gene TRBV5-1 combines with J gene TRBJ2-1, with 11 nucleotides matching TRBD2. J was trimmed by 8 bases and V by 0 bases; bases with no gene match: 4. The CDR3 spans 15 residues. Germline V gives CDR1 SGHRS, CDR2 YFSETQ. CDR3 amino acids: CASSLGSGRADEQFF. For the CDR3, the DNA is TGCGCCAGCAGCTTGGGTAGCGGGAGGGCCGATGAGCAGTTCTTC.

The sample holds a few counts of this clonotype. This chain uses TRBV19 with TRBJ2-7; TRBD2 is a possible D gene (5 bases). Germline V CDR1 and CDR2: LNHDA, SQIVND (reference sequence). V was cut by 1 base and J by 2 bases, with 9 bases left in between. This CDR3 contains 14 residues. The CDR3 region has the DNA TGTGCCAGTAGTATAGGCGGAGGCCCCTACGAGCAGTACTTC. This translates into CASSIGGGPYEQYF.

This chain joins TRBV9 and TRBJ1-4; 8 bases are a match to TRBD1. Looked up from germline, CDR1 is SGDLS and CDR2 is YYNGEE. This CDR3 spans 15 amino acids. The J segment lost 2 bases and the V segment lost 0 bases, leaving 0 bases of the junction unmatched. CDR3 DNA: TGTGCCAGCAGCGTAGCAGGGGGCACTAATGAAAAACTGTTTTTT. Its protein product is CASSVAGGTNEKLFF. The full variable domain, in which reference TRBV9 and TRBJ1-4 provide the parts outside the CDR3, is DSGVTQTPKHLITATGQRVTLRCSPRSGDLSVYWYQQSLDQGLQFLIQYYNGEERAKGNILERFSAQQFPDLHSELNLSSLELGDSALYFCASSVAGGTNEKLFFGSGTQLSVL.

This clonotype has a handful of counts. The J gene is TRBJ2-1, the V gene TRBV15; TRBD2 might be the D (6 bases). Trimming stripped 0 bases from V and 0 bases from J, with 9 bases between. Germline CDR1 LNHNV, CDR2 YYDKDF (reference sequence). The CDR3 runs 16 residues. The CDR3 DNA follows: TGTGCCACCAGCAGAGATCCCGGGAGCTCCTACAATGAGCAGTTCTTC. It is translated as CATSRDPGSSYNEQFF.

This clonotype was seen a few times. V gene TRBV4-1 combines with J gene TRBJ1-6, with D unclear. Trimming pared 0 bases from V and 7 bases from J, leaving 10 bases between. The CDR3 is 15 residues long. Germline assignment: CDR1 MGHRA and CDR2 YSYEKL. CDR3 in DNA: TGCGCCAGCAGCCAAGATGAGGGTGGCAATTCACCCCTCCACTTT. Amino acid sequence: CASSQDEGGNSPLHF.

This clonotype was seen only once. The chain links TRBV6-2 or TRBV6-3 to TRBJ2-1, with 7 positions matching TRBD2. Trimming removed 10 bases from V and 10 bases from J; junction bases left unmatched: 7. The CDR3 runs 11 residues. From germline, CDR1 is MNHEY and CDR2 SVGEGT. The CDR3 is CATKRGGEQFF. Written as DNA, the CDR3 is TGTGCCACTAAGCGGGGAGGAGAGCAGTTCTTC.

The chain recombines TRBV7-9 with TRBJ1-1; the match to TRBD1 covers 7 bases. Germline CDR1 SEHNR, CDR2 FQNEAQ (reference sequence). The ends lost 5 bases at V and 0 bases at J; junction bases unmatched: 9. This CDR3 contains 16 residues. The CDR3 sequence: CASSGDREGVNTEAFF. The CDR3 region has the DNA TGTGCCAGCAGCGGCGACAGGGAGGGAGTGAACACTGAAGCTTTCTTT.

This clonotype appeared many times. V usage is TRBV12-3 or TRBV12-4 and J usage is TRBJ1-2, with D uncertain. The V gene lost 5 bases and the J gene lost 0 bases, with 13 bases spanning the gap. This CDR3 spans 15 amino acids. In DNA, the CDR3 is TGTGCCAGCAGTCACGACTGGAGAGCTAACTATGGCTACACCTTC. As protein: CASSHDWRANYGYTF.

In this sample, this clonotype turned up many times. The genes are TRBV20-1 and TRBJ2-7, with D possibly being TRBD2 (6 bases). The CDR3 length is 14 residues. Looked up from germline, CDR1 is DFQATT and CDR2 is SNEGSKA (reference sequence). Trimming pared 1 base from V and 3 bases from J, leaving 13 bases between. CDR3 coding DNA: TGCAGTGCTAGAGTGTTGTCGGGGGACTACGAGCAGTACTTC. Translating gives CSARVLSGDYEQYF.

In its sample, this clonotype was seen many times. The rearrangement uses TRBV2 and TRBJ2-7; D is undetermined. CDR3 length: 14 amino acids. The V gene lost 3 bases and the J gene lost 3 bases, with 12 bases spanning the gap. Germline V gene data show CDR1 as SNHLY and CDR2 as FYNNEI. The CDR3 bases are TGTGCCAGCAGTGAGGACGTAAGACTCTACGAGCAGTACTTC. This translates into CASSEDVRLYEQYF. Drawing the rest from reference TRBV2 and TRBJ2-7, the complete variable domain is EPEVTQTPSHQVTQMGQEVILRCVPISNHLYFYWYRQILGQKVEFLVSFYNNEISEKSEIFDDQFSVERPDGSNFTLKIRSTKLEDSAMYFCASSEDVRLYEQYFGPGTRLTVT.

The V call is TRBV20-1, the J call TRBJ1-6; possible D gene TRBD1, 6 bases. V lost 4 bases and J lost 14, with 15 bases in between. The CDR3 is 12 residues long. The V gene's germline CDR1 is DFQATT and CDR2 SNEGSKA (reference sequence). The CDR3 loop is CSANQGGTTLHF. The CDR3 DNA reads TGCAGTGCTAACCAAGGGGGAACGACCCTCCACTTT.

The rearrangement uses TRBV6-1 and TRBJ1-2, with D uncertain. V lost 4 bases and J 13 bases, leaving 16 bases between the germline ends. Germline CDR1 and CDR2: MNHNS and SASEGT. This CDR3 is built from 12 residues. Here the CDR3 reads CASSVDALKRTF. The CDR3, as DNA: TGTGCCAGCAGTGTCGACGCCTTGAAGCGCACCTTC.

This clonotype showed up many times. The chain carries TRBV7-8 and TRBJ2-7; 8 bases align to TRBD1. There are 16 residues in the CDR3. Per the germline V gene, CDR1 is SGHVS and CDR2 is FQNEAQ. V shed 0 bases and J 0 bases; nucleotides not matched to a gene: 4. As DNA, the CDR3 is TGTGCCAGCAGCTTAGCCACGACAGGGGACTCCTACGAGCAGTACTTC. Its translation: CASSLATTGDSYEQYF. Supplemented by reference TRBV7-8 and TRBJ2-7, the full variable domain reads GAGVSQSPRYKVAKRGQDVALRCDPISGHVSLFWYQQALGQGPEFLTYFQNEAQLDKSGLPSDRFFAERPEGSVSTLKIQRTQQEDSAVYLCASSLATTGDSYEQYFGPGTRLTVT.

The CDR3 nucleotides read TGTGCCAGCAGCGTAGGCCCAGGGAGGACAGATACGCAGTATTTT. Its protein product is CASSVGPGRTDTQYF. The J gene is TRBJ2-3, the V gene TRBV9, with D maybe TRBD2 (6 bases). The CDR3 runs to 15 residues. V shed 0 bases and J shed 3 bases, with 11 bases lying between them. Germline V gene lookup returns CDR1 SGDLS and CDR2 YYNGEE.

This clonotype was counted only a few times. The chain links TRBV13 to TRBJ1-4; no firm D call. CDR1 is PRHDT and CDR2 is FYEKMQ in the germline V gene (reference sequence). The V and J ends lost 4 bases and 0 bases respectively, with 9 bases between them. This CDR3 spans 15 amino acids. This chain's CDR3 is CASSSGVTTNEKLFF. The CDR3 DNA is TGTGCCAGCAGCTCCGGGGTCACAACTAATGAAAAACTGTTTTTT.

J is TRBJ2-1 and V is TRBV29-1; D is possibly TRBD2 (5 bases). The germline V gene has CDR1 SQVTM and CDR2 ANQGSEA. The CDR3 is 13 amino acids. V lost 4 bases, J lost 8 bases, and 15 bases lay in between. In DNA form, the CDR3 reads TGCAGCGTTGGGAGCGGCTACACCCATGAGCAGTTCTTC. It specifies CSVGSGYTHEQFF.

This clonotype was seen a few times. The rearrangement uses TRBV4-1 and TRBJ1-2; 8 nucleotides line up with TRBD1. This CDR3 is built from 16 residues. The V segment lost 4 bases and the J segment 0 bases; nucleotides outside the gene matches: 7. CDR1 and CDR2 (germline): MGHRA, YSYEKL. CDR3 loop: CASSPSGTGPNYGYTF. In DNA form, the CDR3 reads TGCGCCAGCAGCCCGTCCGGGACAGGACCTAACTATGGCTACACCTTC.

The chain combines TRBV6-2 or TRBV6-3 with TRBJ2-3; D is possibly TRBD2 (5 bases). The CDR3 consists of 15 residues. The V gene's germline CDR1 is MNHEY and CDR2 SVGEGT. With 7 bases removed from V and 0 bases from J, the gap between germline ends came to 14 bases. The CDR3 DNA sequence: TGTGCCAGCAAATTTTGGACTGCTAGCACAGATACGCAGTATTTT. It is translated as CASKFWTASTDTQYF.

Concerning this clonotype: A read error may explain this, as a much larger clone is one base away. The J gene is TRBJ2-7, the V gene TRBV2, with D maybe TRBD2 (5 bases). Trimming took off 6 bases at V and 2 bases at J, with 11 bases between the two ends. The CDR3 runs 13 residues. Per the germline V gene, CDR1 is SNHLY and CDR2 is FYNNEI. The CDR3 nucleotides are TGTGCCAGCAGACGGGGATTCCCCTACGAGCAGTACTTC. It encodes CASRRGFPYEQYF.

This clonotype was observed a few times. The V and J genes are TRBV28 and TRBJ2-1; 12 nucleotides match TRBD2. Germline V gene sequence: CDR1 MDHEN, CDR2 SYDVKM. This CDR3 has 16 amino acids. Germline trimming cut 5 bases from V and 9 bases from J; bases unmatched to any gene: 11. The CDR3 protein is CASSLSTSGSEGEQFF. The CDR3 DNA is TGTGCCAGCAGTCTATCGACTAGCGGGAGTGAAGGTGAGCAGTTCTTC.

This clonotype was observed a handful of times. The rearrangement joins TRBV28 to TRBJ1-2; 7 nucleotides align to TRBD1. J was trimmed by 6 bases and V by 2 bases; bases with no gene match: 0. Per the germline V gene, CDR1 is MDHEN and CDR2 is SYDVKM. This CDR3 has 12 amino acids. The DNA of the CDR3 is TGTGCCAGCAGTTTAGACAGGGATGGCTACACCTTC. Translating gives CASSLDRDGYTF.

This clonotype occurred a few times. The J gene is TRBJ2-3, the V gene TRBV5-6; 10 bases are a match to TRBD2. The CDR3 runs to 16 residues. V lost 3 bases, J lost 4 bases, and 8 bases stayed unmatched. Germline values: CDR1 SGHDT, CDR2 YYEEEE. The CDR3 here is CASSWLSSGRSDTQYF. DNA of the CDR3: TGTGCCAGCAGCTGGCTGTCTAGCGGGAGATCAGATACGCAGTATTTT. Full variable domain (remainder filled in from reference TRBV5-6 and TRBJ2-3): DAGVTQSPTHLIKTRGQQVTLRCSPKSGHDTVSWYQQALGQGPQFIFQYYEEEERQRGNFPDRFSGHQFPNYSSELNVNALLLGDSALYLCASSWLSSGRSDTQYFGPGTRLTVL.